This passage covers 5 T cell receptor beta chains from one sample sequenced in a study of T cell clones after liver transplantation. Repertoires were generated with immunoSEQ multiplex PCR, while TCRdb's copy carries only in-frame clones and drops some. The data contain 65,000 to 80,000 clones, under 90% of them singletons. The material sequenced was CD4+ T cells from blood, taken before liver transplant. The receptors were sampled from a human donor who received a liver transplant.

A few counts support this clone. The V gene is TRBV30, the J gene TRBJ1-2; D not resolved. Germline V gene sequence: CDR1 GTSNPN, CDR2 SVGIG (reference sequence). CDR3 size: 11 residues. With 4 bases removed from V and 6 bases from J, the gap between germline ends came to 9 bases. The DNA for the CDR3 is TGTGCCTGGATGGCGGGGAATGGCTACACCTTC. Encoded protein: CAWMAGNGYTF.

The chain links TRBV27 to TRBJ2-2; no clear D. This CDR3 contains 16 residues. The germline V gene encodes CDR1 MNHEY and CDR2 SMNVEV (reference sequence). With 3 bases removed from V and 4 bases from J, the gap between germline ends came to 15 bases. The DNA for the CDR3 is TGTGCCAGCAGTTTCTCGGGCCCCCTGGGCACCGGGGAGCTGTTTTTT. Translation: CASSFSGPLGTGELFF.

This clone was observed a single time. The chain uses TRBV28 and TRBJ2-1, with 9 bases aligning to TRBD1. The CDR3 has 16 amino acids. Germline loops: CDR1 MDHEN, CDR2 SYDVKM. V trimming: 4 bases; J trimming: 1 base; junction bases outside the gene matches: 5. CDR3 region: CASSWGQGGSYNEQFF. As DNA, the CDR3 is TGTGCCAGCAGTTGGGGACAGGGAGGGTCCTACAATGAGCAGTTCTTC.

The genes are TRBV29-1 and TRBJ1-1, with D tentatively TRBD1 (5 bases). The CDR3 is 13 residues long. Looked up from germline, CDR1 is SQVTM and CDR2 is ANQGSEA. Trimming cost V 5 bases and J 1 base, with 11 bases left between them. The CDR3 sequence: CSVLRDSNTEAFF. The CDR3, as DNA: TGCAGCGTTCTCAGGGACTCGAACACTGAAGCTTTCTTT.

V and J are TRBV27 and TRBJ2-1, with TRBD2 matching over 10 bases. The trim removed 4 bases at V and 7 bases at J, leaving 7 bases unmatched. This CDR3 is 15 amino acids long. Germline assignment: CDR1 MNHEY and CDR2 SMNVEV (reference sequence). In DNA form, the CDR3 reads TGTGCCAGCAGTTCTTACAGCGGGAGGGCTAATGAGCAGTTCTTC. It is translated as CASSSYSGRANEQFF.